These 10 T cell receptor beta chains were all obtained from the same sample, sequenced in a study of OX40 agonist ivuxolimab in advanced cancers. The assay was immunoSEQ multiplex PCR, and TCRdb's table has in-frame clones only and misses some. Counted here are about 64,000 clones, 70% to 90% occurring once; the ten biggest clones make up less than 3.5%. Sequences were derived from CD4+ or CD8+ T cells sorted from blood, sampled in a trial of the OX40 agonist ivuxolimab. The receptors were sampled from an adult with an advanced solid tumor such as melanoma, head and neck, liver or kidney cancer.

This chain connects TRBV28 to TRBJ1-2, with 10 nucleotides matching TRBD1. This CDR3 comprises 15 residues. Germline V gives CDR1 MDHEN, CDR2 SYDVKM. The trim removed 5 bases at V and 2 bases at J, leaving 5 bases unmatched. This chain's CDR3 is CASSRPGQGNYGYTF. CDR3 sequence (DNA): TGTGCCAGCAGTCGTCCGGGACAGGGGAACTATGGCTACACCTTC.

The genes are TRBV6-5 and TRBJ2-7, with 9 bases fitting TRBD1. This CDR3 comprises 15 residues. Germline-derived CDR1 and CDR2 are MNHEY and SVGAGI. V shed 6 bases and J 5 bases; nucleotides not matched to a gene: 11. The CDR3 region is CASRRPPGQGDEQYF. The CDR3 bases are TGTGCCAGCAGGCGACCCCCGGGACAGGGAGACGAGCAGTACTTC.

The chain is built from TRBV30 and TRBJ1-3; weak D call: TRBD1 (5 bases). The CDR3 is 15 residues long. Germline V gives CDR1 GTSNPN, CDR2 SVGIG (reference sequence). Trimming pared 2 bases from V and 0 bases from J, leaving 11 bases between. The CDR3 spells CAWSRGTRSGNTIYF. The CDR3 nucleotides read TGTGCCTGGAGTCGGGGGACCCGCTCTGGAAACACCATATATTTT.

The chain is built from TRBV5-1 and TRBJ2-7; 10 positions agree with TRBD1. The V gene end was trimmed by 4 bases and the J gene end by 4 bases; junction bases not matched to a gene: 5. The CDR3 totals 14 residues. Germline assignment: CDR1 SGHRS and CDR2 YFSETQ. For the CDR3, the DNA is TGCGCCAGCAGCCTAGGACAGGGGGTGTACGAGCAGTACTTC. As protein: CASSLGQGVYEQYF.

This chain joins TRBV4-3 and TRBJ2-2; 8 nucleotides align to TRBD2. J gave up 6 bases and V 0 bases, and 9 bases lay outside the gene matches. In germline, CDR1 is LGHNA, CDR2 YSLEER. This CDR3 comprises 17 residues. CDR3 in DNA: TGCGCCAGCAGCCAAGATCCCGGGGGGGCCGCCGCCGGGGAGCTGTTTTTT. Translating gives CASSQDPGGAAAGELFF.

The gene calls are TRBV7-2 and TRBJ2-1; 7 bases agree with TRBD1. The CDR3 runs to 14 residues. CDR1 SGHTA and CDR2 FQGNSA come from the germline V gene. V lost 3 bases to trimming and J lost 8 bases; unmatched junction nucleotides: 7. The CDR3 loop reads CASSFGRGRDEQFF. CDR3 coding DNA: TGTGCCAGCAGCTTCGGCAGGGGGAGAGATGAGCAGTTCTTC.

The chain employs TRBV11-3 and TRBJ2-3, with a tentative D call TRBD2 (6 bases). Trimming took off 3 bases at V and 4 bases at J, with 14 bases between the two ends. From germline, CDR1 is SGHNT and CDR2 YENEEA. The CDR3 totals 15 residues. The DNA of the CDR3 is TGTGCCAGCAGCTTTGGCGGGGTGGGCTCAGATACGCAGTATTTT. Its translation: CASSFGGVGSDTQYF.

The gene calls are TRBV6-1 and TRBJ1-2; 7 nucleotides align to TRBD1. Trimming took 3 bases from V and 8 from J; bases not matched to a gene: 12. The CDR3 runs to 15 residues. Germline CDR1 and CDR2: MNHNS and SASEGT. The CDR3 protein is CASSEAGNRGGGYTF. CDR3 nucleotide sequence: TGTGCCAGCAGTGAGGCCGGGAACAGGGGAGGAGGCTACACCTTC.

By share, this clone ranks as large (0.1 to 1%). The chain is built from TRBV28 and TRBJ1-3; D unclear. This CDR3 spans 13 amino acids. The germline V gene encodes CDR1 MDHEN and CDR2 SYDVKM. The V end was cut by 6 bases, the J end by 0 bases, with 6 bases between. Here the CDR3 reads CASRGYSGNTIYF. CDR3 DNA sequence: TGTGCCAGCAGGGGGTACTCTGGAAACACCATATATTTT.

J is TRBJ2-1 and V is TRBV19, with TRBD2 identical over 7 bases. The CDR3 loop spans 15 amino acids. Germline assignment: CDR1 LNHDA and CDR2 SQIVND (reference sequence). The trim removed 8 bases at V and 0 bases at J, leaving 7 bases unmatched. This chain's CDR3 is CASGRGELSYNEQFF. The CDR3 nucleotides are TGTGCCAGTGGGAGGGGTGAACTCTCCTACAATGAGCAGTTCTTC.